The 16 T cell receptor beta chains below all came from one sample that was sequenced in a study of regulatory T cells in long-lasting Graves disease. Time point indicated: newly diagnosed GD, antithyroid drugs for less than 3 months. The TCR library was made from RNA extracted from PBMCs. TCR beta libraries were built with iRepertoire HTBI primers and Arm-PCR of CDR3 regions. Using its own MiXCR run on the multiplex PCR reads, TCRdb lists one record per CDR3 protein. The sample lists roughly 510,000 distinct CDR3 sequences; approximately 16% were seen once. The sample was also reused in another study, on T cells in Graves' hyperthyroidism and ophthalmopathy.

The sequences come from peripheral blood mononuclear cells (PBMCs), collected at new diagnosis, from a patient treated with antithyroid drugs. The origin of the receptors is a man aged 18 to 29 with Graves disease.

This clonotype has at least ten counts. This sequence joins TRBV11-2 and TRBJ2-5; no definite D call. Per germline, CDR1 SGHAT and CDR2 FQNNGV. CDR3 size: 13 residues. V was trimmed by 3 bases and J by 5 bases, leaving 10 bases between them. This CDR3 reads CASSFRYLETQYF. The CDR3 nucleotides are TGTGCCAGCAGCTTTAGGTACTTGGAGACCCAGTACTTC. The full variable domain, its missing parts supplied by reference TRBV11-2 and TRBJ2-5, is EAGVAQSPRYKIIEKRQSVAFWCNPISGHATLYWYQQILGQGPKLLIQFQNNGVVDDSQLPKDRFSAERLKGVDSTLKIQPAKLEDSAVYLCASSFRYLETQYFGPGTRLLVL.

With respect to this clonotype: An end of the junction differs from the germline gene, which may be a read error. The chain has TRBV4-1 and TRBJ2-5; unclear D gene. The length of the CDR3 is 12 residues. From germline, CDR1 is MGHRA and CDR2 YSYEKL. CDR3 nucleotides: TGCGCCAGCAGCCAAGGGAGTAGGACCCGGTACTTC. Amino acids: CASSQGSRTRYF.

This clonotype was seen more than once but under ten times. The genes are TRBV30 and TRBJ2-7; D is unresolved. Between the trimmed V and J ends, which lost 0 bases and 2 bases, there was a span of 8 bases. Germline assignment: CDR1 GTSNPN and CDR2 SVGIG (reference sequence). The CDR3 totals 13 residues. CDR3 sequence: CAWSVGPTYEQYF. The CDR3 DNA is TGTGCCTGGAGTGTCGGACCGACCTACGAGCAGTACTTC.

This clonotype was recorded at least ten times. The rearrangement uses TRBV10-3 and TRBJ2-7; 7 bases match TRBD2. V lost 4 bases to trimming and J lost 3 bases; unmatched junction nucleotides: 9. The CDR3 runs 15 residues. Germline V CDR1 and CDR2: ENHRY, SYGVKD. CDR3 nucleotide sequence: TGTGCCATCAGTGTTTTGCCCGGGGGGAACTACGAGCAGTACTTC. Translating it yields CAISVLPGGNYEQYF.

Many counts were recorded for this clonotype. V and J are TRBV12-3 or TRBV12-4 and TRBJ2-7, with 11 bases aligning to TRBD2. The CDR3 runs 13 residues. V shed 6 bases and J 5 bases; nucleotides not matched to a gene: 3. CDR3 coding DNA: TGTGCCAGCAGCCAGACTAGCGGGAACGAGCAGTACTTC. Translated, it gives CASSQTSGNEQYF.

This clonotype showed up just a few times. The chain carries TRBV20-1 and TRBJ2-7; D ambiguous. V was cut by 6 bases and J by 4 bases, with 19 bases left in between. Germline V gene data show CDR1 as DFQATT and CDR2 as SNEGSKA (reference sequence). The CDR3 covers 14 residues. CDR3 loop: CSAQTTGIFYEQYF. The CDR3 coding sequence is TGCAGTGCCCAAACGACCGGAATCTTTTACGAGCAGTACTTC.

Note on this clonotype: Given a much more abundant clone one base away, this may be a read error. The CDR3 coding sequence is TGTGCCAGCAGCTTCCTTAGCAGACCCTACGAGCAGTACTTC. Its translation: CASSFLSRPYEQYF. This sequence joins TRBV13 and TRBJ2-7; D unresolved. The CDR3 spans 14 residues. Trimming shortened V by 3 bases and J by 2 bases, and 11 bases separated the two germline ends. Per the germline V gene, CDR1 is PRHDT and CDR2 is FYEKMQ (reference sequence). Together with reference TRBV13 and TRBJ2-7, the CDR3 gives the full variable domain: AAGVIQSPRHLIKEKRETATLKCYPIPRHDTVYWYQQGPGQDPQFLISFYEKMQSDKGSIPDRFSAQQFSDYHSELNMSSLELGDSALYFCASSFLSRPYEQYFGPGTRLTVT.

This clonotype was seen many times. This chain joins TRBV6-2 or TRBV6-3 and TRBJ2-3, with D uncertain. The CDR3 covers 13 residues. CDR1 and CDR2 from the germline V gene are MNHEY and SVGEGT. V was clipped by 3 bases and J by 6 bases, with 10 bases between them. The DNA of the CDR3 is TGTGCCAGCAGTTATTACCTCGGGGATACGCAGTATTTT. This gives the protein CASSYYLGDTQYF.

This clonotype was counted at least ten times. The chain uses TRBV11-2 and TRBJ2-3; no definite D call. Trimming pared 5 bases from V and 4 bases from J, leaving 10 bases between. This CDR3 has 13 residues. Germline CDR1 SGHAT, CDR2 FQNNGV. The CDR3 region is CASSRTRADTQYF. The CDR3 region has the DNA TGTGCCAGCAGCCGTACAAGAGCAGATACGCAGTATTTT.

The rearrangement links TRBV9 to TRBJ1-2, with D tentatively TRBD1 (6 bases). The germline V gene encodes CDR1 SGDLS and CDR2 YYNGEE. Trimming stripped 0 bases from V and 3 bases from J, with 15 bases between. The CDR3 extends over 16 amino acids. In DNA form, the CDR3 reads TGTGCCAGCAGCGTAGCTACAGGGACGGGAGACTATGGCTACACCTTC. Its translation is CASSVATGTGDYGYTF.

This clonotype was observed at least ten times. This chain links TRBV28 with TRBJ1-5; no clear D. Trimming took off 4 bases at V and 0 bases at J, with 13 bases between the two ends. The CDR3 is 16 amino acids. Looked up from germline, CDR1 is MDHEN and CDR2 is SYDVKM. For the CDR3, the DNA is TGTGCCAGCAGTTGGACGGTGACCAATAGCAATCAGCCCCAGCATTTT. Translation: CASSWTVTNSNQPQHF. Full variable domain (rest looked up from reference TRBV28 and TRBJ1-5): DVKVTQSSRYLVKRTGEKVFLECVQDMDHENMFWYRQDPGLGLRLIYFSYDVKMKEKGDIPEGYSVSREKKERFSLILESASTNQTSMYLCASSWTVTNSNQPQHFGDGTRLSIL.

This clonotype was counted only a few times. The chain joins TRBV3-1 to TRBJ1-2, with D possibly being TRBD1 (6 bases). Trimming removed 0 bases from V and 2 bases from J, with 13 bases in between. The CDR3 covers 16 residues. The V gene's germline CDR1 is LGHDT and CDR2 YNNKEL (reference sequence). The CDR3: CASSQEGRGRNYGYTF. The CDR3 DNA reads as TGTGCCAGCAGCCAAGAGGGCCGGGGGCGCAACTATGGCTACACCTTC.

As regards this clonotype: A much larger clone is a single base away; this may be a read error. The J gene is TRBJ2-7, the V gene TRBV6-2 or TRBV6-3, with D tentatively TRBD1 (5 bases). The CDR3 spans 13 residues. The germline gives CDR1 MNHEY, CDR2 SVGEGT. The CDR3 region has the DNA TGTGCCAGCAGTGAATCAGGGTCCTACGGGCAGTACTTC. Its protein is CASSESGSYGQYF.

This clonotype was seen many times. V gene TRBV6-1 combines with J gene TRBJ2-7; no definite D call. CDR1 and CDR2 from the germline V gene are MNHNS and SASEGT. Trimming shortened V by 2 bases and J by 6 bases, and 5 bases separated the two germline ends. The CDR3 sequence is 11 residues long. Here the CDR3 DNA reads TGTGCCAGCAGTGAAAAGAGCGAGCAGTACTTC. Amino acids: CASSEKSEQYF.

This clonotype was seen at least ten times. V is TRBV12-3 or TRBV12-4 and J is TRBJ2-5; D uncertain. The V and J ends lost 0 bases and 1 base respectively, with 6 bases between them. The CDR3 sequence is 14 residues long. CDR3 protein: CASSLAQPQETQYF. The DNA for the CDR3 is TGTGCCAGCAGTTTAGCCCAACCCCAAGAGACCCAGTACTTC.

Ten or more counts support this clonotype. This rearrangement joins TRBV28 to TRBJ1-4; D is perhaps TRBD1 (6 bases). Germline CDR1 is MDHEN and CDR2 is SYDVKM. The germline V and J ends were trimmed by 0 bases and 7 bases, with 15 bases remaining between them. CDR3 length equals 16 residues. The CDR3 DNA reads TGTGCCAGCAGTTTATGGAGAGGGGGGAGAAGTGAAAAACTGTTTTTT. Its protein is CASSLWRGGRSEKLFF. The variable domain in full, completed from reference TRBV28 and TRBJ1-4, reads DVKVTQSSRYLVKRTGEKVFLECVQDMDHENMFWYRQDPGLGLRLIYFSYDVKMKEKGDIPEGYSVSREKKERFSLILESASTNQTSMYLCASSLWRGGRSEKLFFGSGTQLSVL.